The 27 T cell receptor beta chains below were found in one sample sequenced in a study of cytomegalovirus exposure and HLA in healthy donors. A multiplex PCR was run with 60 Vbeta primers and 13 Jbeta primers. TCRdb keeps only in-frame clones here, not all; method: immunoSEQ multiplex PCR. The sample yields some 150,000 clones, roughly 87% seen once. Material for sequencing was PBMCs. Every receptor here comes from a woman in her twenties or thirties in good health and CMV-seronegative.

V and J are TRBV10-3 and TRBJ2-1, with D possibly matching TRBD2 (6 bases). V was clipped by 10 bases and J by 8 bases, with 24 bases between them. The CDR3 is 15 amino acids. The germline V gene encodes CDR1 ENHRY and CDR2 SYGVKD. This CDR3 is CATVSSGVAGDEQFF. CDR3 nucleotide sequence: TGTGCCACTGTCAGTTCGGGGGTGGCGGGCGATGAGCAGTTCTTC.

The V gene is TRBV9, the J gene TRBJ1-4, with 7 positions matching TRBD1. J was trimmed by 8 bases and V by 0 bases; bases with no gene match: 7. The germline V gene has CDR1 SGDLS and CDR2 YYNGEE. This CDR3 comprises 15 residues. CDR3 sequence reads: CASSVGWGTEEKLFF. CDR3 bases: TGTGCCAGCAGCGTAGGGTGGGGGACAGAGGAAAAACTGTTTTTT. The variable domain in full, with the rest retrieved from reference TRBV9 and TRBJ1-4, is DSGVTQTPKHLITATGQRVTLRCSPRSGDLSVYWYQQSLDQGLQFLIQYYNGEERAKGNILERFSAQQFPDLHSELNLSSLELGDSALYFCASSVGWGTEEKLFFGSGTQLSVL.

The rearrangement joins TRBV29-1 to TRBJ2-3; possible D gene TRBD1, 6 bases. V lost 5 bases and J 3 bases, leaving 24 bases between the germline ends. Germline CDR1 reads SQVTM; CDR2 reads ANQGSEA. CDR3 length: 17 residues. CDR3 loop: CSVRSGLQGLRTDTQYF. DNA for the CDR3: TGCAGCGTTCGATCCGGCCTACAGGGTCTTCGGACAGATACGCAGTATTTT.

This clone was recorded a few times. V and J are TRBV6-5 and TRBJ1-6; D is uncertain. Looked up from germline, CDR1 is MNHEY and CDR2 is SVGAGI. V was trimmed by 4 bases and J by 13 bases, leaving 8 bases between them. The CDR3 consists of 11 residues. CDR3 DNA sequence: TGTGCCAGCAGTTCCGGGGAGCCCCTCCACTTT. This encodes CASSSGEPLHF.

V gene TRBV18 combines with J gene TRBJ2-3; D is possibly TRBD1 (6 bases). The CDR3 spans 12 residues. Germline CDR1 is KGHSH and CDR2 is LQKENI. The V end was cut by 3 bases, the J end by 8 bases, with 9 bases between. The CDR3 here is CASSPLGGTQYF. In DNA form, the CDR3 reads TGTGCCAGCTCACCGCTAGGGGGTACGCAGTATTTT.

CDR3 residues: CASSVNVGRQHF. In nucleotides, the CDR3 is TGTGCCAGCAGCGTAAATGTGGGGCGCCAGCATTTT. The chain combines TRBV5-6 with TRBJ1-5; weak D call: TRBD1 (5 bases). Germline CDR1 reads SGHDT; CDR2 reads YYEEEE. Trimming shortened V by 4 bases and J by 12 bases, and 14 bases separated the two germline ends. There are 12 residues in the CDR3.

The genes are TRBV6-5 and TRBJ2-3, with TRBD2 matching 7 bases. Germline-derived CDR1 and CDR2 are MNHEY and SVGAGI. V lost 0 bases, J lost 5 bases, and 5 bases stayed unmatched. The CDR3 runs to 15 residues. The CDR3 loop is CASSYSLGGKDTQYF. The CDR3 nucleotides are TGTGCCAGCAGTTACTCTTTGGGGGGGAAAGATACGCAGTATTTT.

This clone was detected only once. This chain connects TRBV2 to TRBJ1-2; 9 bases map to TRBD1. V dropped 4 bases and J dropped 2; count of bases not matched to a gene: 8. The germline CDR1 and CDR2 sequences are SNHLY and FYNNEI. CDR3 length equals 16 residues. CDR3 residues: CASSGGSGTGNYGYTF. CDR3 DNA sequence: TGTGCCAGCAGTGGGGGCTCCGGGACAGGGAACTATGGCTACACCTTC.

The chain couples TRBV7-2 to TRBJ1-1; D remains unclear. The germline V gene has CDR1 SGHTA and CDR2 FQGNSA. This CDR3 comprises 13 residues. V lost 2 bases, J lost 7 bases, and 11 bases lay in between. This CDR3 reads CASSLYGPNEAFF. CDR3 sequence (DNA): TGTGCCAGCAGCTTATATGGCCCGAATGAAGCTTTCTTT.

This chain joins TRBV28 and TRBJ1-5; 9 bases align to TRBD1. This CDR3 is built from 14 residues. CDR1 is MDHEN, CDR2 SYDVKM, per germline. J lost 7 bases, V lost 7 bases, and 8 bases had no gene match. CDR3 in amino acids: CASKNRGRNQPQHF. The CDR3 DNA follows: TGTGCCAGCAAAAACAGGGGGCGGAACCAGCCCCAGCATTTT.

V is TRBV23-1 and J is TRBJ2-5; 9 bases agree with TRBD2. TRBV23-1 is identified as an open reading frame with a role that is uncertain. The CDR3 runs to 19 residues. V lost 7 bases and J lost 0; bases outside the gene matches: 18. The CDR3 protein is CASTTGARRGGPYQETQYF. In DNA form, the CDR3 reads TGCGCCAGCACTACAGGGGCCAGGCGGGGGGGACCGTACCAAGAGACCCAGTACTTC.

V is TRBV18 and J is TRBJ1-1; TRBD1 is a possible D gene (5 bases). Trimming removed 1 base from V and 3 bases from J, with 9 bases in between. The CDR3 is 14 amino acids. CDR1 and CDR2 (germline): KGHSH, LQKENI. This chain's CDR3 is CASSPQEGDTEAFF. The CDR3 DNA follows: TGTGCCAGCTCACCACAGGAAGGGGACACTGAAGCTTTCTTT.

The rearrangement joins TRBV4-1 to TRBJ2-7; maybe TRBD1 (6 bases). CDR1 is MGHRA, CDR2 YSYEKL, per germline. This CDR3 contains 14 residues. With 6 bases removed from V and 1 base from J, the gap between germline ends came to 13 bases. The CDR3 spells CASSPQDRSYEQYF. Here the CDR3 DNA reads TGCGCCAGCAGTCCGCAGGACAGATCCTACGAGCAGTACTTC.

DNA for the CDR3: TGCGCCAGCAGCTTAACTCCGGCGGGAACAGATACGCAGTATTTT. It is translated as CASSLTPAGTDTQYF. The V gene is TRBV5-1, the J gene TRBJ2-3, with a tentative D call TRBD2 (6 bases). Germline V gene sequence: CDR1 SGHRS, CDR2 YFSETQ. The CDR3 length is 15 residues. Trimming shortened V by 2 bases and J by 3 bases, and 13 bases separated the two germline ends.

The V and J genes are TRBV6-1 and TRBJ2-3; D gene uncertain. This CDR3 is built from 14 residues. V shed 1 base and J shed 6 bases, with 11 bases lying between them. Germline-derived CDR1 and CDR2 are MNHNS and SASEGT. The CDR3: CASSEGDSMDTQYF. The CDR3 nucleotides read TGTGCCAGCAGTGAAGGAGATAGTATGGATACGCAGTATTTT.

This rearrangement joins TRBV27 to TRBJ2-1, with D maybe TRBD2 (5 bases). CDR1 is MNHEY, CDR2 SMNVEV, per germline (reference sequence). The CDR3 consists of 14 residues. Trimming stripped 2 bases from V and 3 bases from J, with 8 bases between. The CDR3 coding sequence is TGTGCCAGCAGTTTACGGAGCGGCTACAATGAGCAGTTCTTC. Amino acid sequence: CASSLRSGYNEQFF.

V is TRBV19 and J is TRBJ1-1; D perhaps matches TRBD1 (5 bases). The germline V gene has CDR1 LNHDA and CDR2 SQIVND (reference sequence). The CDR3 extends over 14 amino acids. V lost 5 bases and J lost 1, with 11 bases in between. CDR3 DNA sequence: TGTGCCAGTAGTGTACCAACAGGGAACACTGAAGCTTTCTTT. Protein: CASSVPTGNTEAFF.

This chain links TRBV4-1 with TRBJ1-2; a weak D match, TRBD1 (5 bases). CDR3 length equals 15 residues. The germline CDR1 and CDR2 sequences are MGHRA and YSYEKL. V lost 5 bases, J lost 0 bases, and 13 bases lay in between. The CDR3 sequence is CASSASTTANYGYTF. The CDR3 nucleotides read TGCGCCAGCAGCGCGAGCACGACAGCTAACTATGGCTACACCTTC.

In its sample, this clone was seen once. CDR3 nucleotides: TGTGCCAGCAGCCCCCCTGGGAGCACTGAAGCTTTCTTT. Its protein product is CASSPPGSTEAFF. This chain links TRBV7-2 with TRBJ1-1; no definite D call. Germline loops: CDR1 SGHTA, CDR2 FQGNSA. The CDR3 is 13 amino acids. Trimming removed 5 bases from V and 4 bases from J, with 11 bases in between.

The genes are TRBV28 and TRBJ2-2; 7 bases match TRBD2. With 8 bases clipped from V and 7 bases from J, the junction kept 4 bases outside the gene matches. CDR1 is MDHEN and CDR2 is SYDVKM in the germline V gene. The CDR3 runs to 12 residues. The CDR3 loop reads CASFSGGGELFF. The CDR3 DNA sequence: TGTGCCAGCTTTTCGGGGGGCGGGGAGCTGTTTTTT.

The J gene is TRBJ2-5, the V gene TRBV7-2; D gene uncertain. Trimming left V 5 bases short and J 2 bases short, with 9 bases between. There are 13 residues in the CDR3. CDR1 is SGHTA and CDR2 is FQGNSA in the germline V gene. CDR3 sequence: CASSNGRQETQYF. In nucleotides, the CDR3 is TGTGCCAGCAGCAACGGTAGACAAGAGACCCAGTACTTC.

The rearrangement joins TRBV19 to TRBJ2-1; TRBD2 matches at 9 bases. Germline CDR1 and CDR2: LNHDA and SQIVND (reference sequence). The V and J ends lost 5 bases and 6 bases, in that order; junction bases with no gene match: 2. The CDR3 consists of 13 residues. The CDR3 loop reads CASSGTSINEQFF. Written as DNA, the CDR3 is TGTGCCAGTAGTGGGACTAGCATCAATGAGCAGTTCTTC.

The CDR3 loop reads CASSNRPSGSYEQYF. CDR3 nucleotide sequence: TGTGCCAGCAGCAATAGGCCTAGCGGGAGTTACGAGCAGTACTTC. This chain uses TRBV5-6 with TRBJ2-7, with 10 positions matching TRBD2. Germline loops: CDR1 SGHDT, CDR2 YYEEEE. The CDR3 has 15 amino acids. The junction had 8 bases not matched to a gene; V was cut back by 4 bases and J by 4 bases.

This clone appeared a single time. The rearrangement links TRBV7-2 to TRBJ1-5; D perhaps matches TRBD1 (5 bases). The CDR3 has 15 residues. Trimming removed 5 bases at V and 2 bases at J, with 13 bases between. The germline V gene encodes CDR1 SGHTA and CDR2 FQGNSA. Here the CDR3 DNA reads TGTGCCAGCAGCCCAGGGAGGGCGGGCAATCAGCCCCAGCATTTT. Translation gives CASSPGRAGNQPQHF.

The genes are TRBV30 and TRBJ2-5; D unclear. The DNA end favors TRBJ2-7, so the J call may be wrong. There are 14 residues in the CDR3. In germline, CDR1 is GTSNPN, CDR2 SVGIG (reference sequence). The DNA for the CDR3 is TGTGCCTGGGGTTACAGACGACCCCCCTACGAGCAGTACTTC. Protein product: CAWGYRRPPYEQYF.

The chain joins TRBV7-2 to TRBJ2-7; maybe TRBD2 (6 bases). This CDR3 spans 16 amino acids. Trimming removed 1 base from V and 1 base from J, with 14 bases in between. CDR1 and CDR2 (germline): SGHTA, FQGNSA. The CDR3 sequence: CASSLGDSSPSYEQYF. CDR3 nucleotides: TGTGCCAGCAGCTTAGGGGACTCCTCCCCGTCCTACGAGCAGTACTTC.

This rearrangement joins TRBV6-5 to TRBJ2-7; tentatively, D is TRBD1 (5 bases). Trimming cost V 6 bases and J 1 base, with 13 bases left between them. Germline V gene lookup returns CDR1 MNHEY and CDR2 SVGAGI. The CDR3 has 14 residues. CDR3 coding DNA: TGTGCCAGCAGAGGAACAGGTCTTTCCTACGAGCAGTACTTC. It encodes CASRGTGLSYEQYF.